Shown below are 32 T cell receptor beta chains from a single sample sequenced in a study of a mutant IDH1 vaccine in newly diagnosed glioma. Sequenced by immunoSEQ multiplex PCR; TCRdb stores in-frame clones only, minus some. The table lists approximately 36,000 clones, around nine tenths of them singletons. Time point defined: baseline, week 1 (first vaccination visit). This sample's treatment: pre-vaccination baseline after standard-of-care therapy. Sequencing was performed on PBMCs, taken from a glioma patient treated with radiotherapy, temozolomide or both. These receptors were collected from a man aged 18 to 29 with glioma.

This chain uses TRBV25-1 with TRBJ2-5; the D gene is possibly TRBD2 (6 bases). Germline loops: CDR1 MGHDK, CDR2 SYGVNS. With 4 bases removed from V and 3 bases from J, the gap between germline ends came to 15 bases. The CDR3 totals 15 residues. The CDR3 loop is CASSGDLRGKETQYF. The CDR3 DNA reads TGTGCCAGCAGTGGGGATTTGCGGGGAAAAGAGACCCAGTACTTC.

This clone was observed a handful of times. The rearrangement uses TRBV11-2 and TRBJ2-2, with D hard to call. CDR1 SGHAT and CDR2 FQNNGV come from the germline V gene. Trimming cost V 4 bases and J 3 bases, with 9 bases left between them. The CDR3 loop spans 14 amino acids. The CDR3 DNA follows: TGTGCCAGCAGCTGGGTCTGGGACACCGGGGAGCTGTTTTTT. This gives the protein CASSWVWDTGELFF.

Judged by abundance, this clone is medium-sized (0.01 to 0.1%). The chain employs TRBV27 and TRBJ2-2; D not resolved. CDR3 length: 16 residues. Germline V gene lookup returns CDR1 MNHEY and CDR2 SMNVEV (reference sequence). The V end lost 4 bases, the J end lost 0 bases, and 12 bases lay between the germline ends. CDR3 sequence reads: CASSSPRPPNTGELFF. In DNA, the CDR3 is TGTGCCAGCAGTTCCCCCCGGCCCCCGAACACCGGGGAGCTGTTTTTT.

This sequence joins TRBV30 and TRBJ2-7; D might be TRBD1 or TRBD2, each matching 5 bases. The CDR3 consists of 12 residues. The germline CDR1 and CDR2 sequences are GTSNPN and SVGIG (reference sequence). The V end lost 1 base, the J end lost 6 bases, and 10 bases lay between the germline ends. The CDR3 DNA sequence: TGTGCCTGGAGTGACGGTGGGGGCGAGCAGTACTTC. Amino acids: CAWSDGGGEQYF.

The chain couples TRBV18 to TRBJ2-3, with 8 bases identical to TRBD1. The CDR3 consists of 14 residues. The germline V gene encodes CDR1 KGHSH and CDR2 LQKENI. V was pared by 5 bases and J by 6 bases, with 7 bases of the junction left unmatched. This chain's CDR3 is CASSSRQGLDTQYF. CDR3 coding DNA: TGTGCCAGCTCATCTCGACAGGGGTTGGATACGCAGTATTTT.

The chain has TRBV29-1 and TRBJ2-7; D is possibly TRBD2 (7 bases). V lost 3 bases and J lost 6, with 12 bases in between. This CDR3 has 12 residues. CDR1 and CDR2 from the germline V gene are SQVTM and ANQGSEA. The CDR3 nucleotides are TGCAGCGTTGATAAAGGGGGGGGCGAGCAGTACTTC. Encoded protein: CSVDKGGGEQYF.

The V call is TRBV29-1, the J call TRBJ1-1, with D maybe TRBD1 (6 bases). The V end was cut by 4 bases, the J end by 10 bases, with 16 bases between. Germline CDR1 and CDR2: SQVTM and ANQGSEA. There are 12 residues in the CDR3. The CDR3 DNA follows: TGCAGCGTTGGATCCTCGGGGGCGAGAGCTTTCTTT. Its translation is CSVGSSGARAFF.

The chain uses TRBV5-5 and TRBJ1-5, with D uncertain. The V and J ends lost 0 bases and 3 bases respectively, with 7 bases between them. The CDR3 has 14 amino acids. In germline, CDR1 is SGHKS, CDR2 YYEKEE (reference sequence). The CDR3 reads CASSLEGLNQPQHF. The CDR3 DNA sequence: TGTGCCAGCAGCTTGGAAGGCCTCAATCAGCCCCAGCATTTT.

The rearrangement joins TRBV30 to TRBJ2-2; 9 bases fit TRBD2. The V gene end was trimmed by 7 bases and the J gene end by 0 bases; junction bases not matched to a gene: 15. This CDR3 contains 18 residues. The germline V gene encodes CDR1 GTSNPN and CDR2 SVGIG (reference sequence). The CDR3, as DNA: TGTGCCTCGGGTGGGGGGACTAGCCAGGGATCGAACACCGGGGAGCTGTTTTTT. Translation gives CASGGGTSQGSNTGELFF.

The rearrangement links TRBV18 to TRBJ1-2; 8 positions agree with TRBD1. The germline V gene encodes CDR1 KGHSH and CDR2 LQKENI. With 3 bases clipped from V and 6 bases from J, the junction kept 3 bases outside the gene matches. The CDR3 spans 13 residues. As DNA, the CDR3 is TGTGCCAGCTCACCGGGACAGGACCATGGCTACACCTTC. Translation: CASSPGQDHGYTF.

The CDR3: CASSHNLADLYNEQFF. As DNA, the CDR3 is TGTGCCAGCAGCCACAACCTAGCGGACCTCTACAATGAGCAGTTCTTC. The chain recombines TRBV4-2 with TRBJ2-1; 7 bases fit TRBD2. V gave up 3 bases and J gave up 3 bases; unmatched junction bases: 8. There are 16 residues in the CDR3. Germline V gene lookup returns CDR1 LGHNA and CDR2 YNFKEQ.

The chain uses TRBV6-6 and TRBJ2-2; maybe TRBD1 (5 bases). The germline V gene has CDR1 MNHNY and CDR2 SVGAGI (reference sequence). The CDR3 contains 14 residues. With 7 bases removed from V and 1 base from J, the gap between germline ends came to 10 bases. The CDR3 region is CASNIQGNTGELFF. DNA of the CDR3: TGTGCCAGCAATATCCAGGGGAACACCGGGGAGCTGTTTTTT.

The chain couples TRBV2 to TRBJ1-1; perhaps TRBD1 as D (5 bases). The CDR3 is made up of 13 amino acids. With 6 bases removed from V and 3 bases from J, the gap between germline ends came to 11 bases. The germline V gene has CDR1 SNHLY and CDR2 FYNNEI. The CDR3 loop is CASSGQGYTEAFF. CDR3 sequence (DNA): TGTGCCAGCAGCGGTCAGGGATACACTGAAGCTTTCTTT.

V usage is TRBV6-1 and J usage is TRBJ2-7; 9 bases are shared with TRBD2. The CDR3 covers 15 residues. Trimming took 1 base from V and 1 from J; bases not matched to a gene: 2. Germline CDR1 reads MNHNS; CDR2 reads SASEGT. DNA for the CDR3: TGTGCCAGCAGTGAAGGAGCGGGAGGTTCCTACGAGCAGTACTTC. Translating it yields CASSEGAGGSYEQYF.

The CDR3 coding sequence is TGTGCCAGCAGTTACTCGGAGGGGCACACAGATACGCAGTATTTT. Protein product: CASSYSEGHTDTQYF. The V and J genes are TRBV6-5 and TRBJ2-3, with TRBD2 as a possible D gene (6 bases). The CDR3 extends over 15 amino acids. Germline loops: CDR1 MNHEY, CDR2 SVGAGI. The V and J ends lost 0 bases and 2 bases respectively, with 9 bases between them.

This chain connects TRBV4-1 to TRBJ1-1; possibly TRBD1 for D (6 bases). The CDR3 is 16 amino acids. Germline CDR1 is MGHRA and CDR2 is YSYEKL. Between the trimmed V and J ends, which lost 3 bases and 4 bases, there was a span of 18 bases. CDR3 in amino acids: CASSQIPGAAGTEAFF. Written as DNA, the CDR3 is TGCGCCAGCAGCCAGATTCCGGGGGCGGCGGGCACTGAAGCTTTCTTT.

The rearrangement links TRBV9 to TRBJ1-1; no reliable D call. Per germline, CDR1 SGDLS and CDR2 YYNGEE. Trimming left V 0 bases short and J 1 base short, with 4 bases between. There are 13 residues in the CDR3. The CDR3, as DNA: TGTGCCAGCAGCGTAGCGACGAACACTGAAGCTTTCTTT. It translates to CASSVATNTEAFF. The variable domain in full, completed from reference TRBV9 and TRBJ1-1, reads DSGVTQTPKHLITATGQRVTLRCSPRSGDLSVYWYQQSLDQGLQFLIQYYNGEERAKGNILERFSAQQFPDLHSELNLSSLELGDSALYFCASSVATNTEAFFGQGTRLTVV.

This clone was seen once. The chain couples TRBV28 to TRBJ1-1; D is unresolved. Germline assignment: CDR1 MDHEN and CDR2 SYDVKM. V lost 3 bases, J lost 2 bases, and 10 bases lay in between. This CDR3 is built from 14 residues. Here the CDR3 reads CASSLPTPNTEAFF. For the CDR3, the DNA is TGTGCCAGCAGTTTGCCTACGCCTAACACTGAAGCTTTCTTT.

The chain is built from TRBV10-2 and TRBJ1-1; D gene uncertain. V was clipped by 6 bases and J by 0 bases, with 8 bases between them. The CDR3 spans 13 residues. CDR1 is WSHSY, CDR2 SAAADI, per germline. CDR3: CASRGNMNTEAFF. The CDR3 DNA is TGCGCCAGCAGGGGGAACATGAACACTGAAGCTTTCTTT.

This rearrangement joins TRBV6-4 to TRBJ2-7, with TRBD2 as a possible D gene (6 bases). Germline lookup yields CDR1 MRHNA and CDR2 SNTAGT. The germline V and J ends were trimmed by 8 bases and 2 bases, with 16 bases remaining between them. The CDR3 spans 14 residues. The CDR3 protein is CASLAFCGTYEQYF. The CDR3 region has the DNA TGTGCCAGCCTAGCTTTTTGCGGGACCTACGAGCAGTACTTC.

This clone was seen a few times. The genes are TRBV10-3 and TRBJ1-4; no definite D call. CDR1 and CDR2 from the germline V gene are ENHRY and SYGVKD. Trimming pared 2 bases from V and 8 bases from J, leaving 12 bases between. This CDR3 is built from 14 residues. The DNA of the CDR3 is TGTGCCATCAGTGAGCCGCCGGTTGGGGAAAAACTGTTTTTT. This gives the protein CAISEPPVGEKLFF.

This clone was observed a single time. This rearrangement joins TRBV25-1 to TRBJ2-1; TRBD1 matches at 9 bases. Trimming cost V 5 bases and J 4 bases; bases outside gene matches: 6. Germline V lookup: CDR1 MGHDK, CDR2 SYGVNS. The CDR3 runs 15 residues. Here the CDR3 DNA reads TGTGCCAGCAGTACAGGGGGCCCCTTTTACAATGAGCAGTTCTTC. This codes for CASSTGGPFYNEQFF.

As regards this clone: The sample carries other DNA sequences with the same CDR3. This chain links TRBV5-1 with TRBJ2-7, with 9 nucleotides matching TRBD1. Germline values: CDR1 SGHRS, CDR2 YFSETQ. The CDR3 is made up of 15 amino acids. The V and J ends lost 2 bases and 1 base, in that order; junction bases with no gene match: 4. CDR3 region: CASSFTGTGSYEQYF. CDR3 coding DNA: TGCGCCAGCAGCTTTACCGGGACAGGGTCCTACGAGCAGTACTTC.

This chain uses TRBV18 with TRBJ1-5, with D tentatively TRBD1 (5 bases). CDR3 length: 14 residues. V lost 3 bases to trimming and J lost 0 bases, with 6 bases between them. Germline CDR1 is KGHSH and CDR2 is LQKENI. CDR3 DNA sequence: TGTGCCAGCTCACCGGGGGTTAGCAATCAGCCCCAGCATTTT. Protein sequence: CASSPGVSNQPQHF.

V gene TRBV7-2 combines with J gene TRBJ1-3; TRBD1 matches 7 bases. Unmatched junction bases numbered 8, after V lost 5 bases and J lost 7 bases. The V gene's germline CDR1 is SGHTA and CDR2 FQGNSA. CDR3 length: 14 amino acids. CDR3 in DNA: TGTGCCAGCAGCCCGACAGGGCCCCCGAACACCATATATTTT. Translating it yields CASSPTGPPNTIYF.

The gene calls are TRBV15 and TRBJ1-5; a weak D match, TRBD1 (5 bases). Looked up from germline, CDR1 is LNHNV and CDR2 is YYDKDF (reference sequence). Trimming removed 0 bases from V and 6 bases from J, with 15 bases in between. The CDR3 loop spans 16 amino acids. The CDR3 region is CATSREGRKGPQPQHF. CDR3 in DNA: TGTGCCACCAGCAGAGAAGGGAGGAAGGGGCCTCAGCCCCAGCATTTT.

This chain uses TRBV7-9 with TRBJ1-2; 9 bases line up with TRBD1. V shed 2 bases and J 4 bases; nucleotides not matched to a gene: 11. Germline CDR1 SEHNR, CDR2 FQNEAQ (reference sequence). CDR3 length: 17 amino acids. The CDR3 sequence is CASSLPLGQGLGYGYTF. The CDR3 region has the DNA TGTGCCAGCAGCTTACCTTTGGGACAGGGTTTGGGCTATGGCTACACCTTC. Full variable domain (outside the CDR3, taken from reference TRBV7-9 and TRBJ1-2): DTGVSQNPRHKITKRGQNVTFRCDPISEHNRLYWYRQTLGQGPEFLTYFQNEAQLEKSRLLSDRFSAERPKGSFSTLEIQRTEQGDSAMYLCASSLPLGQGLGYGYTFGSGTRLTVV.

The chain recombines TRBV29-1 with TRBJ1-4; 9 positions agree with TRBD1. The germline V gene has CDR1 SQVTM and CDR2 ANQGSEA. J gave up 10 bases and V 0 bases, and 12 bases lay outside the gene matches. This CDR3 is 16 amino acids long. The CDR3 DNA reads TGCAGCGTTGAAGATAACTCACACGACAGGGGGGTAAAACTGTTTTTT. Its protein is CSVEDNSHDRGVKLFF.

This clone occurred a few times. The chain employs TRBV10-3 and TRBJ2-7, with TRBD1 matching 8 bases. The V gene's germline CDR1 is ENHRY and CDR2 SYGVKD. Losses at the gene ends were 6 bases for V and 5 bases for J; bases not matched to a gene: 6. This CDR3 contains 13 residues. The CDR3, as DNA: TGTGCCATCAGGCAGGGGGCGAGGGACGAGCAGTACTTC. Its protein is CAIRQGARDEQYF.

This chain connects TRBV7-9 to TRBJ1-2; possible D gene TRBD1, 6 bases. The germline V and J ends were trimmed by 2 bases and 7 bases, with 11 bases remaining between them. The CDR3 is made up of 13 amino acids. The germline V gene has CDR1 SEHNR and CDR2 FQNEAQ (reference sequence). Written as DNA, the CDR3 is TGTGCCAGCAGCTTACACAGGGAAGCTGGCTACACCTTC. Protein sequence: CASSLHREAGYTF.

This clone was counted a single time. The chain uses TRBV7-9 and TRBJ1-4; a possible D gene is TRBD1 (5 bases). CDR1 is SEHNR, CDR2 FQNEAQ, per germline (reference sequence). There are 15 residues in the CDR3. V was shortened by 4 bases and J by 5 bases, with 14 bases between the two germline ends. The CDR3 nucleotides read TGTGCCAGCAGCTCCGCCGGGACTCCAAATGAAAAACTGTTTTTT. Protein: CASSSAGTPNEKLFF.

J is TRBJ1-1 and V is TRBV6-5; 7 nucleotides match TRBD1. The CDR3 runs to 13 residues. V shed 5 bases, J shed 9 bases, and the junction held 9 bases outside the gene matches. In germline, CDR1 is MNHEY, CDR2 SVGAGI. CDR3 amino acids: CASSPLRQGKAFF. The DNA for the CDR3 is TGTGCCAGCAGTCCCCTTCGACAGGGAAAAGCTTTCTTT.